Sequencing of this T cell receptor (beta chain) was carried out in a study of blood T cell repertoires in COVID-19. The wider study: Donors in the United States, Italy and Spain gave samples during acute or convalescent COVID-19. Sample material is recorded as cDNA or gDNA derived from T cells, B-cell-depleted T cells, or PBMCs.

Sequencing was performed with immunoSEQ multiplex PCR; in TCRdb, only in-frame clones are kept and a portion is missing. The top ten clones hold approximately 8% of a sample with fewer than 65,000 clones, roughly nine tenths of them seen once. The CDR3 contains 17 residues. V lost 3 bases, J lost 1 base, and 14 bases stayed unmatched. From germline, CDR1 is DFQATT and CDR2 SNEGSKA (reference sequence). This receptor was obtained from a woman aged 55 to 70 with active or convalescent COVID-19. J is TRBJ1-1 and V is TRBV20-1; 7 bases map to TRBD1. The sequencing input was peripheral blood. Here the CDR3 reads CSASDRDRAYENTEAFF. CDR3 sequence (DNA): TGCAGTGCTAGTGACAGAGACAGGGCGTACGAGAACACTGAAGCTTTCTTT.